This is a list of T cell receptor beta chains from one sample in a study of cytomegalovirus exposure and HLA in healthy donors. Data came from immunoSEQ multiplex PCR; TCRdb stores just in-frame clones and leaves some out. Seen here are some 98,000 clones, roughly nine tenths observed once, and the top ten hold 6% to 6.5%. The sequencing input was PBMCs. These receptors came from a man aged 18-30 years in good health and CMV-seropositive. CDR3s include the opening cysteine and the closing phenylalanine or tryptophan. Fields, in order: V gene, J gene, D gene, clone size, CDR3 DNA, CDR3 protein. A D gene is named only where the DNA matches it firmly. Only some rows state a clone size, as once, few, many or a class for expanded clones.

>TRBV19|TRBJ1-5|.|.
TGTGCCAGTAGTTTACGACAGGATAGCAATCAGCCCCAGCATTTT
CASSLRQDSNQPQHF
>TRBV28|TRBJ2-7|TRBD1|.
TGTGCCAGCAGTTTGGACAGGGGAAGGTACGAGCAGTACTTC
CASSLDRGRYEQYF
>TRBV29-1|TRBJ1-1|TRBD1|.
TGCAGCGCGGGGGACAGGGTGAACACTGAAGCTTTCTTT
CSAGDRVNTEAFF
>TRBV28|TRBJ2-2|TRBD2|.
TGTGCCAGCAGTTTCCTAGCGGGAGGGAAGAACACCGGGGAGCTGTTTTTT
CASSFLAGGKNTGELFF
>TRBV6-1|TRBJ2-7|.|.
TGTGCCAGCAGTGAAGCGAGAGGCCACGAGCAGTACTTC
CASSEARGHEQYF
>TRBV5-6|TRBJ2-5|.|few
TGTGCCAGCAGCCGAGTGTACCAAGAGACCCAGTACTTC
CASSRVYQETQYF
>TRBV7-6|TRBJ2-1|.|.
TGTGCCAGCGTCGGGGAAGTCGATGAGCAGTTCTTC
CASVGEVDEQFF
>TRBV5-4|TRBJ2-7|TRBD2|.
TGTGCCAGCAGCTTGGGGACCGGGACTAGCGGATACGAGCAGTACTTC
CASSLGTGTSGYEQYF
>TRBV29-1|TRBJ2-7|TRBD1|.
TGCAGCGTTGGAACCGGGACAGGGCTAGCCTACGAGCAGTACTTC
CSVGTGTGLAYEQYF
>TRBV7-9|TRBJ1-1|TRBD1|.
TGTGCCAGCAGCTTAGGGGACAGACCGAACACTGAAGCTTTCTTT
CASSLGDRPNTEAFF
>TRBV19|TRBJ2-7|TRBD1|.
TGTGCCAGTAGTATAATACCGGGACAGGGTTCCTACGAGCAGTACTTC
CASSIIPGQGSYEQYF
>TRBV30|TRBJ2-1|TRBD2|.
TGTGCCTGGAACAAGACTAGCGGGAAGAGCTCCAATGAGCAGTTCTTC
CAWNKTSGKSSNEQFF
>TRBV27|TRBJ1-2|.|.
TGTGCCAGCAGACTTGGCTGGGGGCGCGAAGGGGTTTGGTCCGGCTACACCTTC
CASRLGWGREGVWSGYTF
>TRBV7-9|TRBJ2-7|TRBD1|.
TGTGCCAGCAGCCAATCCGGGACAGGTCTTTACGAGCAGTACTTC
CASSQSGTGLYEQYF
>TRBV7-9|TRBJ2-3|.|.
TGTGCCAGCAGCTTCGGAACAGGGACCACAGATACGCAGTATTTT
CASSFGTGTTDTQYF
>TRBV29-1|TRBJ1-1|.|.
TGCAGCGCCCGACTAGGGCAATTTGGTGAAGCTTTCTTT
CSARLGQFGEAFF
>TRBV28|TRBJ2-7|TRBD2|.
TGTGCCAGCAGTTTATCCACTAGCGCAGGCGTCTACGAGCAGTACTTC
CASSLSTSAGVYEQYF
>TRBV11-3|TRBJ2-7|TRBD1|.
TGTGCCAGCGCAATCGGGACAGGTCTCTACGAGCAGTACTTC
CASAIGTGLYEQYF
>TRBV10-2|TRBJ1-6|TRBD1|.
TGCGCCAGCAGCGATACTCAGGGGGTTCAATCACCCCTCCACTTT
CASSDTQGVQSPLHF
>TRBV7-9|TRBJ2-1|.|few
TGTGCCAGCAGCTCGCGGGACGGGCTCTACAATGAGCAGTTCTTC
CASSSRDGLYNEQFF
>TRBV7-2|TRBJ2-3|.|few
TGTGCCACCGGCGGGACCCTTTATACGCAGTATTTT
CATGGTLYTQYF
>TRBV15|TRBJ2-7|TRBD1|few
TGTGCCACCAGCGTCAATACAGGGGGCTACGAGCAGTACTTC
CATSVNTGGYEQYF
>TRBV19|TRBJ1-3|.|.
TGTGCCAGTAGTATAGGCGGCTCTGGAAACACCATATATTTT
CASSIGGSGNTIYF
>TRBV5-1|TRBJ2-7|.|.
TGCGCCAGCAGCTTGTCAGGAGGGTCAAGATACGAGCAGTACTTC
CASSLSGGSRYEQYF